One sample yielded the 2 T cell receptor beta chains listed below, sequenced in a study of CD8+CD57+ T cells in acquired aplastic anemia. The authors sequenced patients whose flow cytometry had shown CD8+CD57+ cell expansion. For CDR3 and TCR beta VDJ profiling, genomic DNA was the template used. TCRdb re-derived calls from the reads in MiXCR, one entry per CDR3 protein. Seen here are roughly 290,000 distinct CDR3 sequences, approximately 60% observed once, and the top ten hold roughly 1.2%. Sequencing used sorted CD4+, CD8+, or CD8+CD57+ T cells (not recorded which) from PBMCs. Every receptor here comes from a human donor with aplastic anemia.

This chain connects TRBV7-2 to TRBJ2-7; possibly TRBD1 for D (6 bases). V was clipped by 2 bases and J by 2 bases, with 16 bases between them. Germline CDR1 reads SGHTA; CDR2 reads FQGNSA. This CDR3 region has 16 residues. CDR3: CASSLLGWGLTYEQYF. In nucleotides, the CDR3 is TGTGCCAGCAGCTTATTAGGTTGGGGGCTAACCTACGAGCAGTACTTC. Complete variable domain (other parts from reference TRBV7-2 and TRBJ2-7): GAGVSQSPSNKVTEKGKDVELRCDPISGHTALYWYRQSLGQGLEFLIYFQGNSAPDKSGLPSDRFSAERTGGSVSTLTIQRTQQEDSAVYLCASSLLGWGLTYEQYFGPGTRLTVT.

In its sample, this clonotype was seen many times. The rearrangement uses TRBV6-6 and TRBJ2-3; D may correspond to TRBD1 or TRBD2 (6 bases each). The CDR3 has 14 amino acids. Trimming stripped 7 bases from V and 0 bases from J, with 11 bases between. The germline V gene encodes CDR1 MNHNY and CDR2 SVGAGI (reference sequence). This CDR3 is CASKGGDSTDTQYF. For the CDR3, the DNA is TGTGCCAGCAAGGGGGGCGATAGCACAGATACGCAGTATTTT.